The next 21 T cell receptor beta chains were all read from a single sample in a study of blood T cell repertoires in COVID-19. The repertoire was sequenced with immunoSEQ multiplex PCR; TCRdb's copy has only in-frame clones and lacks some. The sample includes around 93,000 clones, about 80% of them seen just once. The sample was peripheral blood. The source is a man at least 80 years old with acute or convalescent COVID-19.

A few counts support this clone. V usage is TRBV2 and J usage is TRBJ2-7, with TRBD2 as a possible D gene (6 bases). This CDR3 is built from 13 residues. V was cut by 3 bases and J by 2 bases, with 8 bases left in between. Looked up from germline, CDR1 is SNHLY and CDR2 is FYNNEI. This CDR3 reads CASSEGGAYEQYF. CDR3 DNA sequence: TGTGCCAGCAGTGAGGGCGGGGCCTACGAGCAGTACTTC. Looking up the rest from reference TRBV2 and TRBJ2-7 gives the full variable domain: EPEVTQTPSHQVTQMGQEVILRCVPISNHLYFYWYRQILGQKVEFLVSFYNNEISEKSEIFDDQFSVERPDGSNFTLKIRSTKLEDSAMYFCASSEGGAYEQYFGPGTRLTVT.

This chain links TRBV14 with TRBJ1-1; TRBD1 might be the D (5 bases). Germline lookup yields CDR1 SGHDN and CDR2 FVKESK. V was trimmed by 2 bases and J by 1 base, leaving 8 bases between them. The CDR3 sequence is 14 residues long. The CDR3: CASSQITGNTEAFF. CDR3 nucleotide sequence: TGTGCCAGCAGCCAAATAACAGGGAACACTGAAGCTTTCTTT.

V gene TRBV4-1 combines with J gene TRBJ1-4; tentative D call: TRBD1 (6 bases). The CDR3 totals 16 residues. The germline gives CDR1 MGHRA, CDR2 YSYEKL. The V end was cut by 1 base, the J end by 2 bases, with 11 bases between. CDR3 residues: CASSQGRGATNEKLFF. DNA of the CDR3: TGCGCCAGCAGCCAAGGGCGGGGGGCCACTAATGAAAAACTGTTTTTT.

The chain joins TRBV7-2 to TRBJ2-7, with 12 bases that match TRBD2. The J segment lost 4 bases and the V segment lost 5 bases, leaving 6 bases of the junction unmatched. The CDR3 runs to 15 residues. The germline V gene encodes CDR1 SGHTA and CDR2 FQGNSA. The CDR3 loop is CASSILAGGLYEQYF. In DNA form, the CDR3 reads TGTGCCAGCAGCATACTAGCGGGAGGTTTATACGAGCAGTACTTC.

The chain combines TRBV28 with TRBJ2-7; possible D gene TRBD1, 7 bases. CDR1 and CDR2 (germline): MDHEN, SYDVKM. The ends were cut back, 5 bases at V and 5 bases at J, with 19 bases in the middle. The CDR3 is 15 residues long. CDR3 DNA sequence: TGTGCCAGCAGTACCTCCGGCCAGGGGGGCGACGAGCAGTACTTC. Translated: CASSTSGQGGDEQYF. Based on the CDR3 plus reference TRBV28 and TRBJ2-7, the full variable domain is DVKVTQSSRYLVKRTGEKVFLECVQDMDHENMFWYRQDPGLGLRLIYFSYDVKMKEKGDIPEGYSVSREKKERFSLILESASTNQTSMYLCASSTSGQGGDEQYFGPGTRLTVT.

This chain uses TRBV11-2 with TRBJ2-2; TRBD2 is a possible D gene (5 bases). Trimming removed 7 bases from V and 5 bases from J, with 17 bases in between. The CDR3 has 15 residues. The germline V gene encodes CDR1 SGHAT and CDR2 FQNNGV. The chain's CDR3 is CASTRPAGGTGELFF. CDR3 in DNA: TGTGCCAGCACCCGGCCCGCGGGTGGGACCGGGGAGCTGTTTTTT.

The chain employs TRBV7-2 and TRBJ2-1, with TRBD2 matching 7 bases. The CDR3 is 15 amino acids. Trimming cost V 5 bases and J 0 bases; bases outside gene matches: 4. CDR1 is SGHTA, CDR2 FQGNSA, per germline. CDR3 loop: CASSVSSGSYNEQFF. The CDR3, as DNA: TGTGCCAGCAGCGTGTCTAGCGGCTCCTACAATGAGCAGTTCTTC. Drawing the rest from reference TRBV7-2 and TRBJ2-1, the complete variable domain is GAGVSQSPSNKVTEKGKDVELRCDPISGHTALYWYRQSLGQGLEFLIYFQGNSAPDKSGLPSDRFSAERTGGSVSTLTIQRTQQEDSAVYLCASSVSSGSYNEQFFGPGTRLTVL.

The chain is built from TRBV14 and TRBJ2-1, with 7 bases matching TRBD1. CDR3 length: 15 residues. The V segment lost 1 base and the J segment 1 base; nucleotides outside the gene matches: 1. Germline CDR1 SGHDN, CDR2 FVKESK. For the CDR3, the DNA is TGTGCCAGCAGCCAAGTGGGACAGTCCTACAATGAGCAGTTCTTC. It specifies CASSQVGQSYNEQFF.

The chain joins TRBV28 to TRBJ2-3; 7 positions match TRBD2. Looked up from germline, CDR1 is MDHEN and CDR2 is SYDVKM. There are 16 residues in the CDR3. The V segment lost 4 bases and the J segment 5 bases; nucleotides outside the gene matches: 12. The CDR3 coding sequence is TGTGCCAGCAGTTCCCACTCGGGGGGAATCAGAGATACGCAGTATTTT. Its protein product is CASSSHSGGIRDTQYF.

The rearrangement uses TRBV9 and TRBJ1-2; a weak D match, TRBD1 (6 bases). The germline gives CDR1 SGDLS, CDR2 YYNGEE. Trimming removed 2 bases at V and 6 bases at J, with 14 bases between. This CDR3 has 14 residues. This chain's CDR3 is CASSVPPTGHGYTF. CDR3 nucleotide sequence: TGTGCCAGCAGCGTCCCCCCAACAGGGCATGGCTACACCTTC.

For the CDR3, the DNA is TGTGCCAGCAGTGCCTACAGGGACTCTGGAAACACCATATATTTT. Protein: CASSAYRDSGNTIYF. V usage is TRBV27 and J usage is TRBJ1-3; TRBD1 is a possible D gene (6 bases). The CDR3 runs 15 residues. The V end was cut by 5 bases, the J end by 0 bases, with 11 bases between. The germline V gene has CDR1 MNHEY and CDR2 SMNVEV (reference sequence).

This chain links TRBV11-2 with TRBJ2-2; 11 bases fit TRBD2. From germline, CDR1 is SGHAT and CDR2 FQNNGV. This CDR3 spans 19 amino acids. Trimming took 1 base from V and 0 from J; bases not matched to a gene: 7. The chain's CDR3 is CASSLVGPGLAANTGELFF. The CDR3 DNA sequence: TGTGCCAGCAGCTTAGTGGGGCCGGGACTAGCGGCGAACACCGGGGAGCTGTTTTTT.

The V call is TRBV9, the J call TRBJ1-6; 7 positions match TRBD1. CDR3 length: 15 amino acids. The germline gives CDR1 SGDLS, CDR2 YYNGEE. J lost 7 bases, V lost 7 bases, and 11 bases had no gene match. Here the CDR3 DNA reads TGTGCCAGCGGCGCCTGGGACAGCCAAAATTCACCCCTCCACTTT. Translated, it gives CASGAWDSQNSPLHF.

J is TRBJ2-7 and V is TRBV3-1 (or the pseudogene TRBV3-2); TRBD2 is a possible D gene (5 bases). The CDR3 loop spans 16 amino acids. Germline CDR1 LGHDT, CDR2 YNNKEL (reference sequence). The V end lost 4 bases, the J end lost 0 bases, and 16 bases lay between the germline ends. The CDR3 DNA sequence: TGTGCCAGCAGCCTACTTCTCCCTAGCACCTCCTACGAGCAGTACTTC. This encodes CASSLLLPSTSYEQYF.

The chain is built from TRBV24-1 and TRBJ2-1; TRBD1 aligns across 7 bases. The CDR3 extends over 16 amino acids. CDR1 is KGHDR and CDR2 is SFDVKD in the germline V gene. V lost 4 bases and J lost 4; bases outside the gene matches: 9. This CDR3 is CATSDPGGASYNEQFF. CDR3 DNA sequence: TGTGCCACCAGTGACCCAGGGGGAGCGTCTTACAATGAGCAGTTCTTC.

The chain employs TRBV3-1 (or the pseudogene TRBV3-2) and TRBJ2-4; TRBD1 is a possible D gene (5 bases). The CDR3 length is 16 residues. V lost 4 bases to trimming and J lost 2 bases, with 15 bases between them. CDR1 is LGHDT and CDR2 is YNNKEL in the germline V gene (reference sequence). The CDR3 spells CASSRPTDSTKNIQYF. CDR3 nucleotides: TGTGCCAGCAGCCGACCGACAGATTCAACCAAAAACATTCAGTACTTC.

Here the CDR3 DNA reads TGTGCCAGCAGCTACAGGAAACAGGTCATGAACACTGAAGCTTTCTTT. Its protein product is CASSYRKQVMNTEAFF. V and J are TRBV7-9 and TRBJ1-1; a weak D match, TRBD1 (5 bases). V was clipped by 4 bases and J by 0 bases, with 15 bases between them. CDR1 is SEHNR, CDR2 FQNEAQ, per germline (reference sequence). This CDR3 contains 16 residues. Using reference TRBV7-9 and TRBJ1-1 for the parts outside the CDR3, the full variable domain is DTGVSQNPRHKITKRGQNVTFRCDPISEHNRLYWYRQTLGQGPEFLTYFQNEAQLEKSRLLSDRFSAERPKGSFSTLEIQRTEQGDSAMYLCASSYRKQVMNTEAFFGQGTRLTVV.

The chain links TRBV6-5 to TRBJ1-5, with D maybe TRBD1 (5 bases). Per the germline V gene, CDR1 is MNHEY and CDR2 is SVGAGI. The germline V and J ends were trimmed by 5 bases and 7 bases, with 12 bases remaining between them. The CDR3 consists of 13 residues. This chain's CDR3 is CASSQNRRQPQHF. The CDR3 bases are TGTGCCAGCAGTCAAAACAGGAGACAGCCCCAGCATTTT.

This clone came up a few times. This CDR3 is CASLDSSVSPLAKQYF. CDR3 DNA sequence: TGCGCCAGCCTGGACTCCTCTGTCTCCCCCCTTGCTAAGCAGTACTTC. The J gene is TRBJ2-7, the V gene TRBV10-2; a possible D gene is TRBD2 (5 bases). The CDR3 runs 16 residues. Germline V gives CDR1 WSHSY, CDR2 SAAADI. V lost 8 bases and J 8 bases, leaving 28 bases between the germline ends.

The V call is TRBV9, the J call TRBJ2-3; 12 bases fit TRBD2. Germline V gene data show CDR1 as SGDLS and CDR2 as YYNGEE. Trimming at V came to 2 bases and at J to 3 bases, leaving 4 bases not matched to a gene. The length of the CDR3 is 16 residues. The CDR3 region is CASSVSTSGGTDTQYF. The CDR3 DNA follows: TGTGCCAGCAGCGTTTCGACTAGCGGGGGTACAGATACGCAGTATTTT.

The chain combines TRBV6-5 with TRBJ1-2, with D perhaps TRBD1 (5 bases). Germline loops: CDR1 MNHEY, CDR2 SVGAGI. The CDR3 spans 15 residues. Trimming stripped 5 bases from V and 2 bases from J, with 15 bases between. CDR3 region: CASSRQPIENYGYTF. The CDR3 DNA follows: TGTGCCAGCAGTAGACAGCCTATCGAGAACTATGGCTACACCTTC.